This TCR beta chain is drawn from a study of shared clonotypes between healthy human individuals. Across the whole study: The study used three CD4 naive, three CD4 memory, two CD8 naive and one CD8 memory plate per donor.

Study-wide results and caveats: Donor scarcity curtailed the genetic and exposure-history diversity represented herein.

All the donors were Caucasian adults who lived in Nashville, Tennessee. On this clone: Its specificity is not known.

There are 14 residues in the CDR3. V was pared by 3 bases and J by 1 base, with 8 bases between. Germline CDR1 and CDR2: SGHDN and FVKESK. Sequenced by immunoSEQ multiplex PCR; TCRdb stores in-frame clones only, minus some. The repertoire holds over 850,000 clones, with about 80% as singletons. The clonotype was recovered from a man between 18 and 35 years old in good health. Some clones in this sample may be carry-over from other donors' samples. This sequence joins TRBV14 and TRBJ2-3, with a possible D match to TRBD2 (5 bases). The material sequenced was memory CD4+ T cells from PBMCs. Subset meaning: CD45RA-negative fraction. In DNA, the CDR3 is TGTGCCAGCAGCCACGGACTCCGCACAGATACGCAGTATTTT. It specifies CASSHGLRTDTQYF.